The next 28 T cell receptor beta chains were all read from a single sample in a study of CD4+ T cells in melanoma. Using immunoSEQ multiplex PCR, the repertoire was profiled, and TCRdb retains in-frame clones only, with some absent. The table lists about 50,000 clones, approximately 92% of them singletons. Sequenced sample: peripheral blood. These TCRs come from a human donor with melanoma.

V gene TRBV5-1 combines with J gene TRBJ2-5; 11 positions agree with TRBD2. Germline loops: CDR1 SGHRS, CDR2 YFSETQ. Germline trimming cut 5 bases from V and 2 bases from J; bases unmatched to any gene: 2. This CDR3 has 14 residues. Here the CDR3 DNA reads TGCGCCAGCAGTCGGACTAGCGGGCAAGAGACCCAGTACTTC. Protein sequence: CASSRTSGQETQYF.

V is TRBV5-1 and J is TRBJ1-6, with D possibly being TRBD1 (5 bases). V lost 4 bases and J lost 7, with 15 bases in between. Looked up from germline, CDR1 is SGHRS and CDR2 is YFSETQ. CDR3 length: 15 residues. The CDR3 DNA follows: TGCGCCAGCAGCCCGACCACCAGGGACAATTCACCCCTCCACTTT. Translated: CASSPTTRDNSPLHF.

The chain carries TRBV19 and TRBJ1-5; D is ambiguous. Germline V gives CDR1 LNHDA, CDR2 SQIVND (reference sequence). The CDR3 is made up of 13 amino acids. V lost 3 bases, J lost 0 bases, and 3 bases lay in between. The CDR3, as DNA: TGTGCCAGTAGTATTACTAGCAATCAGCCCCAGCATTTT. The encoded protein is CASSITSNQPQHF.

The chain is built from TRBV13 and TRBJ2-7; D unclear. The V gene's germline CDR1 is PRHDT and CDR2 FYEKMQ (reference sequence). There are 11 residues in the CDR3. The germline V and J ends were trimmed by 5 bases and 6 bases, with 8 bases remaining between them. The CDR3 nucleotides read TGTGCCAGCAGCGCAATGGCCGAGCAGTACTTC. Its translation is CASSAMAEQYF.

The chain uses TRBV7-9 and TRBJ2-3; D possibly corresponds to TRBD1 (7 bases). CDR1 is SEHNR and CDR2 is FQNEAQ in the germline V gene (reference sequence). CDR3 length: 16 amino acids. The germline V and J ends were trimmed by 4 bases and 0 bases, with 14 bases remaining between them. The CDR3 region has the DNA TGTGCCAGCAGCTCGGAGGGGGCGCCTAGCACAGATACGCAGTATTTT. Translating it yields CASSSEGAPSTDTQYF.

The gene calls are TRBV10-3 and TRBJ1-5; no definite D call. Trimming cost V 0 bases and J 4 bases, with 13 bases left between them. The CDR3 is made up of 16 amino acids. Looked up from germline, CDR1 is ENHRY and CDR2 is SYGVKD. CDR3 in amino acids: CAISESEGRGNQPQHF. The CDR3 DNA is TGTGCCATCAGTGAGTCCGAAGGCCGAGGGAATCAGCCCCAGCATTTT.

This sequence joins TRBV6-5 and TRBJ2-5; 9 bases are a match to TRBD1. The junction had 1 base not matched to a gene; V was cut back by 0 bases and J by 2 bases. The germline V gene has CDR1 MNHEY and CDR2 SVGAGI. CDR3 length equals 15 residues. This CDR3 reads CASSYSGQGQETQYF. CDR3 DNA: TGTGCCAGCAGTTACTCGGGACAGGGTCAAGAGACCCAGTACTTC.

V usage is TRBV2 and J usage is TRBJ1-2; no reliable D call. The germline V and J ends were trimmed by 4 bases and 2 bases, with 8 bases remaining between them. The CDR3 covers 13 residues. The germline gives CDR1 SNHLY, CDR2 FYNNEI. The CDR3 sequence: CASSVEGNYGYTF. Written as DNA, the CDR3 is TGTGCCAGCAGTGTAGAGGGAAACTATGGCTACACCTTC.

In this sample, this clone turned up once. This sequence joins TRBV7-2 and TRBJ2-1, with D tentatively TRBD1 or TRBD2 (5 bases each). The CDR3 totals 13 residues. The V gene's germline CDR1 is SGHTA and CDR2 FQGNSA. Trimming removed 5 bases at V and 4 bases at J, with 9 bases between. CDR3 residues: CASSVGRYNEQFF. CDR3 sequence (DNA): TGTGCCAGCAGCGTGGGACGGTACAATGAGCAGTTCTTC.

The CDR3 here is CASSMGQSYEQYF. CDR3 DNA: TGTGCCAGTAGTATGGGACAGAGTTACGAGCAGTACTTC. The V and J genes are TRBV19 and TRBJ2-7; TRBD1 matches 7 bases. Germline-derived CDR1 and CDR2 are LNHDA and SQIVND (reference sequence). The CDR3 loop spans 13 amino acids. Trimming took 3 bases from V and 4 from J; bases not matched to a gene: 3.

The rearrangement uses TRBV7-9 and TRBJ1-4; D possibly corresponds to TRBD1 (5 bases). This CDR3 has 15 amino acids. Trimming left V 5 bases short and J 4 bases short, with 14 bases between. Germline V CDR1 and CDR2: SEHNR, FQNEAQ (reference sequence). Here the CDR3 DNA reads TGTGCCAGCAGCACGTTGTTGACAGATAATGAAAAACTGTTTTTT. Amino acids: CASSTLLTDNEKLFF.

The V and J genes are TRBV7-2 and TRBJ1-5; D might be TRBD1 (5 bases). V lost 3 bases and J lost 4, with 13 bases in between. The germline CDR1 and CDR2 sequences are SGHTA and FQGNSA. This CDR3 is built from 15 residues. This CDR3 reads CASSLGGDLNQPQHF. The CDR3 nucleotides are TGTGCCAGCAGCTTGGGCGGGGACCTAAATCAGCCCCAGCATTTT.

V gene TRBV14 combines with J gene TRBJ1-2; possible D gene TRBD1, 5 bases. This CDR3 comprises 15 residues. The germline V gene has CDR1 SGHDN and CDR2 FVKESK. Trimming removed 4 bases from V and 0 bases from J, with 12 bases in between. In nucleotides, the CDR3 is TGTGCCAGCAGCCCAGCCGGGGGAGCTAACTATGGCTACACCTTC. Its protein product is CASSPAGGANYGYTF. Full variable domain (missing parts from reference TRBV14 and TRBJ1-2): EAGVTQFPSHSVIEKGQTVTLRCDPISGHDNLYWYRRVMGKEIKFLLHFVKESKQDESGMPNNRFLAERTGGTYSTLKVQPAELEDSGVYFCASSPAGGANYGYTFGSGTRLTVV.

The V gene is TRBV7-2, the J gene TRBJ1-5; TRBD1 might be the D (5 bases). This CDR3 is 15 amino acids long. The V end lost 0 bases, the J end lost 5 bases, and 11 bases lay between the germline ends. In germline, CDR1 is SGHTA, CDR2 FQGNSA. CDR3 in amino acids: CASSLAWGTDQPQHF. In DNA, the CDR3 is TGTGCCAGCAGCTTAGCGTGGGGGACGGATCAGCCCCAGCATTTT.

CDR3 in DNA: TGTGCCAGTAGTCCGGTCGGGAGCTCTGGAAACACCATATATTTT. Translated, it gives CASSPVGSSGNTIYF. This rearrangement joins TRBV19 to TRBJ1-3; D is ambiguous. This CDR3 is built from 15 residues. Germline V lookup: CDR1 LNHDA, CDR2 SQIVND (reference sequence). V dropped 5 bases and J dropped 0 bases, with 11 bases sitting between them.

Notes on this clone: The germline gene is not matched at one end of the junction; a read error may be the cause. The chain's CDR3 is CASSPRQGSNEQYF. The CDR3 DNA follows: TGTGCCAGCTCACCTCGACAGGGCTCCAACGAGCAGTACTTC. The chain is built from TRBV18 and TRBJ2-7; TRBD1 aligns across 7 bases. This CDR3 region has 14 residues. Germline values: CDR1 KGHSH, CDR2 LQKENI.

In DNA form, the CDR3 reads TGTGCCAGCAGCTCCGGGACAGGTGCTTCAAATGAGCAGTTCTTC. It translates to CASSSGTGASNEQFF. J is TRBJ2-1 and V is TRBV7-9; 8 bases are shared with TRBD1. V lost 4 bases, J lost 7 bases, and 9 bases stayed unmatched. CDR3 length equals 15 residues. The germline V gene encodes CDR1 SEHNR and CDR2 FQNEAQ (reference sequence).

Written as DNA, the CDR3 is TGTGCCAGCAGCGTAGGGGGACTTCCGAGCTCTGGAAACACCATATATTTT. It codes for CASSVGGLPSSGNTIYF. The genes are TRBV9 and TRBJ1-3; D is perhaps TRBD1 (5 bases). V was shortened by 0 bases and J by 0 bases, with 13 bases between the two germline ends. CDR3 length: 17 amino acids. CDR1 is SGDLS, CDR2 YYNGEE, per germline.

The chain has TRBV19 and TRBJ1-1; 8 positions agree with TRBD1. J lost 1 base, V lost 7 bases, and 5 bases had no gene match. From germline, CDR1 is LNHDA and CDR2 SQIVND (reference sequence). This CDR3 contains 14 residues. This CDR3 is CASTRTGSNTEAFF. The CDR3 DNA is TGTGCCAGTACCCGGACAGGGTCGAACACTGAAGCTTTCTTT. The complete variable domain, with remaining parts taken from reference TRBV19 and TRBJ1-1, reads DGGITQSPKYLFRKEGQNVTLSCEQNLNHDAMYWYRQDPGQGLRLIYYSQIVNDFQKGDIAEGYSVSREKKESFPLTVTSAQKNPTAFYLCASTRTGSNTEAFFGQGTRLTVV.

CDR3 in amino acids: CASSLPTTGLNYGYTF. CDR3 DNA sequence: TGTGCCAGCAGCTTACCTACCACGGGGCTTAACTATGGCTACACCTTC. The chain links TRBV7-8 to TRBJ1-2, with D possibly being TRBD1 (5 bases). From germline, CDR1 is SGHVS and CDR2 FQNEAQ. V was pared by 2 bases and J by 1 base, with 14 bases between. CDR3 size: 16 residues.

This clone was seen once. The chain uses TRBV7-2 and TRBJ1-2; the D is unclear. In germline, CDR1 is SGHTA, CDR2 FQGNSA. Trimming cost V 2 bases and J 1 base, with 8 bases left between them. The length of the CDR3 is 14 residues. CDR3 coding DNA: TGTGCCAGCAGCTTATACTGGGGTAACTATGGCTACACCTTC. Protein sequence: CASSLYWGNYGYTF. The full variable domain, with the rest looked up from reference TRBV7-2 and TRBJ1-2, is GAGVSQSPSNKVTEKGKDVELRCDPISGHTALYWYRQSLGQGLEFLIYFQGNSAPDKSGLPSDRFSAERTGGSVSTLTIQRTQQEDSAVYLCASSLYWGNYGYTFGSGTRLTVV.

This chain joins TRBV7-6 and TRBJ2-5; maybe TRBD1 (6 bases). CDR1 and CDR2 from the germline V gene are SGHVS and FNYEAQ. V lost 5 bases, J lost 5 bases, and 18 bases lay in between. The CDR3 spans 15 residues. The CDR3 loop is CASSPRTPQGETQYF. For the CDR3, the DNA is TGTGCCAGCAGCCCGAGGACACCCCAGGGGGAGACCCAGTACTTC.

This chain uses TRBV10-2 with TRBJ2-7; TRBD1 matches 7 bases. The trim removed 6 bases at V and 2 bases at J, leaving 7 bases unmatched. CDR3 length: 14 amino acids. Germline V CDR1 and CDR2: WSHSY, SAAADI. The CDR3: CASRPGTDPYEQYF. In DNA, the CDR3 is TGCGCCAGCAGACCTGGGACAGACCCCTACGAGCAGTACTTC.

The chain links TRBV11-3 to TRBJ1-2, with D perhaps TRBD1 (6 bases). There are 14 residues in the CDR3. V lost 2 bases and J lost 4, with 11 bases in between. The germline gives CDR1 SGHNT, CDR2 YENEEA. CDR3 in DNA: TGTGCCAGCAGCTTAAGGACAGCCTTCTATGGCTACACCTTC. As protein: CASSLRTAFYGYTF.

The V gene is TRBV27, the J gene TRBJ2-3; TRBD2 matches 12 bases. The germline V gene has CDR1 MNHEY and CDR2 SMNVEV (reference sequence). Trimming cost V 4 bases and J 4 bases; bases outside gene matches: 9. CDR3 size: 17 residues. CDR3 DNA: TGTGCCAGCAGTTCCCGTCCTAGCGGGGGGGAGGCAGATACGCAGTATTTT. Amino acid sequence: CASSSRPSGGEADTQYF.

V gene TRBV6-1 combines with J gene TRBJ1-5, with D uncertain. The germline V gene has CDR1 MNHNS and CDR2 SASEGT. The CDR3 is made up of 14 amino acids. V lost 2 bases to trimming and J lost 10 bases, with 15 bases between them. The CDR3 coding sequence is TGTGCCAGCAGTGAAAGGGCAGGCGCGGATCCCCAGCATTTT. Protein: CASSERAGADPQHF.

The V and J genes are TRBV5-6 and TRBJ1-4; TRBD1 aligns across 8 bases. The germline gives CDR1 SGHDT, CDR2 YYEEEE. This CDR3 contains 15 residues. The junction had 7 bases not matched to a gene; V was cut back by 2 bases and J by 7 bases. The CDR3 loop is CASSFPTGESEKLFF. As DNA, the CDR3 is TGTGCCAGCAGCTTCCCGACAGGGGAGAGTGAAAAACTGTTTTTT.

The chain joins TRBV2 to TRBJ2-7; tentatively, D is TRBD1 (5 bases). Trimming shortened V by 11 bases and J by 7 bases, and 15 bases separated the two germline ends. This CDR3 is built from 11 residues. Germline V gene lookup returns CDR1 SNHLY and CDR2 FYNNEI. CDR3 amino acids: CAGGQGSEQYF. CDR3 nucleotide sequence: TGTGCCGGCGGCCAGGGTAGTGAGCAGTACTTC.